The 16 T cell receptor beta chains reported below all come from one sample, sequenced in a study of PD-L1 blockade in urothelial cancer. The assay was immunoSEQ multiplex PCR, and TCRdb's table has in-frame clones only and misses some. The table has about 56,000 clones, roughly 87% seen once; the top ten hold approximately 14%. The time point: pretreatment peripheral blood. The sample was PBMCs, taken around atezolizumab (anti-PD-L1) treatment. The receptors shown here come from a man between 65 and 85 years old with urothelial cancer.

V is TRBV11-2 and J is TRBJ2-5, with D perhaps TRBD1 (6 bases). The germline V gene has CDR1 SGHAT and CDR2 FQNNGV. With 6 bases removed from V and 2 bases from J, the gap between germline ends came to 10 bases. CDR3 length equals 13 residues. Written as DNA, the CDR3 is TGTGCCAGCAGTGGACAGAATCAAGAGACCCAGTACTTC. Its translation is CASSGQNQETQYF.

The rearrangement links TRBV9 to TRBJ1-2; D uncertain. Germline V CDR1 and CDR2: SGDLS, YYNGEE. The CDR3 covers 15 residues. V lost 0 bases and J 8 bases, leaving 17 bases between the germline ends. The CDR3 region has the DNA TGTGCCAGCAGCGTAGATGACCGCCCCGGGTTAGGCTACACCTTC. Its protein is CASSVDDRPGLGYTF.

This clone occurred a few times. The chain carries TRBV14 and TRBJ2-5; 10 positions agree with TRBD2. The CDR3 has 15 amino acids. J was trimmed by 1 base and V by 1 base; bases with no gene match: 0. Per the germline V gene, CDR1 is SGHDN and CDR2 is FVKESK. The CDR3 DNA follows: TGTGCCAGCAGCCAAGGGACTAGCGGCCAAGAGACCCAGTACTTC. This codes for CASSQGTSGQETQYF.

This chain links TRBV5-1 with TRBJ1-2; no definite D call. Germline assignment: CDR1 SGHRS and CDR2 YFSETQ. V lost 7 bases, J lost 0 bases, and 16 bases lay in between. CDR3 length equals 15 residues. CDR3: CASLPRGQANYGYTF. In DNA, the CDR3 is TGCGCCAGCTTGCCCCGGGGTCAAGCTAACTATGGCTACACCTTC. Full variable domain (outside the CDR3, taken from reference TRBV5-1 and TRBJ1-2): KAGVTQTPRYLIKTRGQQVTLSCSPISGHRSVSWYQQTPGQGLQFLFEYFSETQRNKGNFPGRFSGRQFSNSRSEMNVSTLELGDSALYLCASLPRGQANYGYTFGSGTRLTVV.

V usage is TRBV27 and J usage is TRBJ2-1, with unresolved D. The V end was cut by 3 bases, the J end by 2 bases, with 11 bases between. The CDR3 totals 15 residues. Germline V gene data show CDR1 as MNHEY and CDR2 as SMNVEV (reference sequence). The CDR3 nucleotides read TGTGCCAGCAGTTTTGAGGTAGGCGCCTACAATGAGCAGTTCTTC. Translation: CASSFEVGAYNEQFF.

The V and J genes are TRBV7-6 and TRBJ2-2, with 7 bases lining up with TRBD2. The V gene's germline CDR1 is SGHVS and CDR2 FNYEAQ. V dropped 5 bases and J dropped 5; count of bases not matched to a gene: 2. This CDR3 spans 13 amino acids. The CDR3 reads CASSISGTGELFF. CDR3 nucleotide sequence: TGTGCCAGCAGCATTAGCGGGACCGGGGAGCTGTTTTTT.

The CDR3 loop reads CASSVVGRSPPNEQFF. CDR3 sequence (DNA): TGTGCCAGCAGCGTAGTAGGGAGGAGTCCCCCCAATGAGCAGTTCTTC. The V and J genes are TRBV9 and TRBJ2-1, with D possibly matching TRBD2 (6 bases). Per germline, CDR1 SGDLS and CDR2 YYNGEE. The CDR3 has 16 amino acids. Between the trimmed V and J ends, which lost 0 bases and 6 bases, there was a span of 16 bases.

The chain joins TRBV18 to TRBJ1-5, with 7 bases lining up with TRBD1. The germline V gene has CDR1 KGHSH and CDR2 LQKENI. Trimming took 3 bases from V and 4 from J; bases not matched to a gene: 3. The CDR3 covers 14 residues. CDR3 sequence: CASSPPGGNQPQHF. The CDR3, as DNA: TGTGCCAGCTCACCTCCAGGGGGGAATCAGCCCCAGCATTTT.

The genes are TRBV28 and TRBJ2-1; possible D gene TRBD2, 5 bases. CDR1 and CDR2 (germline): MDHEN, SYDVKM. The CDR3 is made up of 13 amino acids. V lost 4 bases, J lost 6 bases, and 10 bases lay in between. DNA of the CDR3: TGTGCCAGCAGTTCCGGGAACCGCAATGAGCAGTTCTTC. Protein: CASSSGNRNEQFF.

V gene TRBV7-2 combines with J gene TRBJ2-7, with 9 bases identical to TRBD2. The V and J ends lost 1 base and 4 bases, in that order; junction bases with no gene match: 5. The length of the CDR3 is 15 residues. Germline CDR1 is SGHTA and CDR2 is FQGNSA. CDR3 residues: CASSLGGTSLYEQYF. The CDR3 DNA sequence: TGTGCCAGCAGCTTAGGGGGGACTAGCTTGTACGAGCAGTACTTC.

V usage is TRBV18 and J usage is TRBJ2-2; tentative D call: TRBD2 (6 bases). The CDR3 has 17 residues. The V end lost 0 bases, the J end lost 4 bases, and 15 bases lay between the germline ends. The germline gives CDR1 KGHSH, CDR2 LQKENI. This CDR3 is CASSPPRGRLPTGELFF. CDR3 sequence (DNA): TGTGCCAGCTCACCACCTCGAGGGAGGCTCCCCACCGGGGAGCTGTTTTTT.

Turning to this clone: This sample includes further DNA sequences coding for the same CDR3. This chain connects TRBV4-1 to TRBJ1-5, with a possible D match to TRBD1 (5 bases). The V gene's germline CDR1 is MGHRA and CDR2 YSYEKL. Trimming pared 0 bases from V and 2 bases from J, leaving 8 bases between. This CDR3 is built from 15 residues. CDR3 loop: CASSQDGGGNQPQHF. CDR3 DNA sequence: TGCGCCAGCAGCCAAGATGGAGGGGGCAATCAGCCCCAGCATTTT.

The CDR3 sequence: CASSLGDRGRYEQYF. In DNA form, the CDR3 reads TGTGCCAGCAGCTTAGGAGACAGGGGGCGTTACGAGCAGTACTTC. The chain uses TRBV5-8 and TRBJ2-7; 10 bases are a match to TRBD1. This CDR3 contains 15 residues. Germline V lookup: CDR1 SGHTS, CDR2 YDEGEE. The trim removed 2 bases at V and 4 bases at J, leaving 6 bases unmatched.

This sequence joins TRBV19 and TRBJ1-5; D gene unclear. The V gene lost 5 bases and the J gene lost 0 bases, with 14 bases spanning the gap. The CDR3 is 16 amino acids. Germline CDR1 is LNHDA and CDR2 is SQIVND (reference sequence). This chain's CDR3 is CASSSRHLLSNQPQHF. CDR3 DNA: TGTGCCAGTAGTTCAAGACACCTTCTTAGCAATCAGCCCCAGCATTTT.

J is TRBJ2-7 and V is TRBV18; D might be TRBD2 (5 bases). The CDR3 is 14 amino acids. The germline V gene has CDR1 KGHSH and CDR2 LQKENI. V was pared by 3 bases and J by 5 bases, with 14 bases between. CDR3 sequence: CASSPPGTYDEQYF. In DNA, the CDR3 is TGTGCCAGCTCACCTCCGGGAACATACGACGAGCAGTACTTC.

This chain links TRBV5-6 with TRBJ2-5; possible D gene TRBD2, 6 bases. Germline V CDR1 and CDR2: SGHDT, YYEEEE. V was pared by 2 bases and J by 2 bases, with 13 bases between. This CDR3 has 15 amino acids. The CDR3 nucleotides read TGTGCCAGCAGCTTTAGCTTCGGGGGACAAGAGACCCAGTACTTC. Its translation is CASSFSFGGQETQYF.